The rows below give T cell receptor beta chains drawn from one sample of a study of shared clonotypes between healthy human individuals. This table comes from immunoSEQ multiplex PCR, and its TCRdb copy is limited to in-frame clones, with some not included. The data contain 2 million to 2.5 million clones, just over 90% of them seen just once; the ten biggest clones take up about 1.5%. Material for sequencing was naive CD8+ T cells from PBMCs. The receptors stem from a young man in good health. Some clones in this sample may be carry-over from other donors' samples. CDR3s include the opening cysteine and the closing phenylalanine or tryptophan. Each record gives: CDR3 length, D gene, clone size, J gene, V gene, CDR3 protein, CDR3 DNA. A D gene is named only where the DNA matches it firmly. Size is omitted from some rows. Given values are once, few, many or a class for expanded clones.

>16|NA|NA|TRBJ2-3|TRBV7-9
CASSLDQGRVRDTQYF
TGTGCCAGCAGCTTAGACCAGGGCAGGGTCAGAGATACGCAGTATTTT
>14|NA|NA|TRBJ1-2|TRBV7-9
CASSLVQPIDGYTF
TGTGCCAGCAGCTTAGTCCAGCCCATCGATGGCTACACCTTC
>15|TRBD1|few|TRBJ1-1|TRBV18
CASSPTGAVQTEAFF
TGTGCCAGCTCACCCACAGGGGCCGTTCAAACTGAAGCTTTCTTT
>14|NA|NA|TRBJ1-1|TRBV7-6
CASSPPQGRTEAFF
TGTGCCAGCAGCCCGCCCCAGGGAAGAACTGAAGCTTTCTTT
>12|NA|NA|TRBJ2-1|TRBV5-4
CASSFTGNEQFF
TGTGCCAGCAGCTTCACGGGCAATGAGCAGTTCTTC
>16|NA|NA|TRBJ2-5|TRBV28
CASSPQGGFPQETQYF
TGTGCCAGCAGTCCGCAGGGGGGGTTTCCTCAAGAGACCCAGTACTTC
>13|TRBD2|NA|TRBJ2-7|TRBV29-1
CSVGAGLGVEQYF
TGCAGCGTTGGAGCGGGGCTTGGGGTGGAGCAGTACTTC
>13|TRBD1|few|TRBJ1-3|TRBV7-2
CASSGDRGNTIYF
TGTGCCAGCAGCGGGGACAGGGGAAACACCATATATTTT
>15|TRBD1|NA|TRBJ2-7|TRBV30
CAWSVLLGGGYEQYF
TGTGCCTGGAGTGTACTTTTAGGGGGCGGGTACGAGCAGTACTTC
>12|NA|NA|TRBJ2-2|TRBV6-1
CASRVGVGELFF
TGTGCCAGCAGAGTAGGGGTAGGGGAGCTGTTTTTT
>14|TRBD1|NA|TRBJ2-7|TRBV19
CASSPRQGFYEQYF
TGTGCCAGTAGCCCTAGACAGGGTTTCTACGAGCAGTACTTC
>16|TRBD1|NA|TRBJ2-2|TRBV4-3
CASSQSDRPLTGELFF
TGCGCCAGCAGCCAATCGGACAGGCCCCTAACCGGGGAGCTGTTTTTT
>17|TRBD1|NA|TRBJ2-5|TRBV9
CASSVGSQPGQQETQYF
TGTGCCAGCAGCGTAGGTTCTCAACCGGGACAGCAAGAGACCCAGTACTTC
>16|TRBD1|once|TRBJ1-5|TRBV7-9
CASSPGTGGSNQPQHF
TGTGCCAGCAGCCCCGGGACAGGGGGTAGCAATCAGCCCCAGCATTTT
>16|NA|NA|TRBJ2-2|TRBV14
CASSPHRGYDTGELFF
TGTGCCAGCAGCCCCCACCGTGGGTATGACACCGGGGAGCTGTTTTTT
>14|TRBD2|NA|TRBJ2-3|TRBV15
CATSTRGGTDTQYF
TGTGCCACCAGCACCCGGGGGGGCACAGATACGCAGTATTTT
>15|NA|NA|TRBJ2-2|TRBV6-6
CASSYKQSNTGELFF
TGTGCCAGCAGTTACAAACAGTCGAACACCGGGGAGCTGTTTTTT
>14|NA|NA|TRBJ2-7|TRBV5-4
CASSLAPENGEQYF
TGTGCCAGCAGCTTGGCCCCAGAGAACGGGGAGCAGTACTTC
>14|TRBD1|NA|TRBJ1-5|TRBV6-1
CASGTGGSNQPQHF
TGTGCCAGCGGTACAGGGGGCAGCAATCAGCCCCAGCATTTT
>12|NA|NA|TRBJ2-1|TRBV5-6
CASSLAHNEQFF
TGTGCCAGCAGCTTGGCTCACAATGAGCAGTTCTTC
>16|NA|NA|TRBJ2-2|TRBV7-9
CASSSGPRGSTGELFF
TGTGCCAGCAGCTCAGGACCGAGGGGTAGCACCGGGGAGCTGTTTTTT
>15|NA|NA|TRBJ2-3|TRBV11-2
CASSTGPTLIDTQYF
TGTGCCAGCAGTACCGGACCAACTCTGATAGATACGCAGTATTTT
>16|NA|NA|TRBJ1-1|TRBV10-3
CAISEKQGSMNTEAFF
TGTGCCATCAGTGAGAAACAGGGAAGCATGAACACTGAAGCTTTCTTT
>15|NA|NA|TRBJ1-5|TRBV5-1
CASSLSGSGSQPQHF
TGCGCCAGCAGCTTGAGTGGTTCAGGGAGTCAGCCCCAGCATTTT
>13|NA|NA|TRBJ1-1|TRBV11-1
CASSPLGDTEAFF
TGTGCCAGCAGTCCCCTGGGGGACACTGAAGCTTTCTTT
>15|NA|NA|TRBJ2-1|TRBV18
CASSPSERFYNEQFF
TGTGCCAGCTCACCCTCCGAGCGGTTCTACAATGAGCAGTTCTTC
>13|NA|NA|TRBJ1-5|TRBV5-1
CASSDAGNQPQHF
TGCGCCAGCAGCGACGCGGGGAATCAGCCCCAGCATTTT
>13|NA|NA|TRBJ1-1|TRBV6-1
CASSWTMNTEAFF
TGTGCCAGCAGTTGGACCATGAACACTGAAGCTTTCTTT
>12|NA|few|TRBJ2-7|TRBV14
CASSQGTYEQYF
TGTGCCAGCAGCCAAGGGACCTACGAGCAGTACTTC
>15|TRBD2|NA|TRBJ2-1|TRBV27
CASSPTSGPYNEQFF
TGTGCCAGCAGTCCAACTAGCGGGCCATACAATGAGCAGTTCTTC
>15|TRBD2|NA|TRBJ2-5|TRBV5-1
CASSYSSGPRETQYF
TGCGCCAGCAGTTATTCTAGCGGACCCCGGGAGACCCAGTACTTC
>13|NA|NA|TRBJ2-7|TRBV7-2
CASSLVRGYEQYF
TGTGCCAGCAGCTTAGTCAGGGGCTACGAGCAGTACTTC
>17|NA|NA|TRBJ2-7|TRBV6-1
CASSVMPAGALVYEQYF
TGTGCCAGCAGTGTAATGCCCGCAGGCGCCCTGGTCTACGAGCAGTACTTC
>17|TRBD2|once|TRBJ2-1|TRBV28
CASSLFKGLGLTNEQFF
TGTGCCAGCAGTTTATTTAAGGGACTAGGGCTAACCAATGAGCAGTTCTTC
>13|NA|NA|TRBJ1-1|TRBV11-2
CASSLQGSTEAFF
TGTGCCAGCAGCTTACAGGGCTCGACTGAAGCTTTCTTT
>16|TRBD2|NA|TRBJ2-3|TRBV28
CATELLAGVNTDTQYF
TGTGCCACCGAATTACTAGCGGGAGTTAATACAGATACGCAGTATTTT
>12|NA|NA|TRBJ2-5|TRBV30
CARGFGKETQYF
TGTGCCCGGGGGTTCGGAAAAGAGACCCAGTACTTC
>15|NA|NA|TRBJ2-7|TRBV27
CASRTTPREVYEQYF
TGTGCCAGCAGGACCACCCCCAGGGAGGTCTACGAGCAGTACTTC
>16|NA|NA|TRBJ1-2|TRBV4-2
CASSQAGSFPFYGYTF
TGTGCCAGCAGCCAAGCGGGTTCGTTCCCGTTCTATGGCTACACCTTC
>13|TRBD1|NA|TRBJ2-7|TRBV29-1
CSGTGGGSYEQYF
TGCAGCGGCACAGGGGGCGGCTCCTACGAGCAGTACTTC
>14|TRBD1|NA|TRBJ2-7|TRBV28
CASSLTGERYEQYF
TGTGCCAGCAGTTTGACAGGGGAACGTTACGAGCAGTACTTC
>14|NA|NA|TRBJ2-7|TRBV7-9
CASSSPDRNYEQYF
TGTGCCAGCAGCAGCCCGGACAGAAACTACGAGCAGTACTTC
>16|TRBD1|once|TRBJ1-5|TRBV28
CASSQKGGQGYQPQHF
TGTGCCAGCAGCCAAAAAGGAGGACAGGGCTATCAGCCCCAGCATTTT
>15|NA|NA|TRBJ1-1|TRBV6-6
CASSYPGPSGTEAFF
TGTGCCAGCAGTTACCCAGGACCCTCGGGGACTGAAGCTTTCTTT
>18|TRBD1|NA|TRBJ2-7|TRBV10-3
CAIRREKGTTGGSYEQYF
TGTGCCATCAGGAGGGAAAAGGGGACGACAGGGGGCAGCTACGAGCAGTACTTC
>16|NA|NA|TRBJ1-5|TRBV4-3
CASSQDRWGQGQPQHF
TGCGCCAGCAGCCAAGATCGGTGGGGGCAGGGCCAGCCCCAGCATTTT
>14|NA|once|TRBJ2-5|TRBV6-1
CATFFRGSGETQYF
TGTGCCACCTTTTTTAGGGGGTCGGGGGAGACCCAGTACTTC
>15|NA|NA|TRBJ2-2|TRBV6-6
CASSWAGVVGGELFF
TGTGCCAGCAGTTGGGCAGGGGTCGTGGGCGGGGAGCTGTTTTTT
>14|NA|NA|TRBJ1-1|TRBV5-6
CASSPEGDYTEAFF
TGTGCCAGCAGCCCAGAAGGGGATTACACTGAAGCTTTCTTT
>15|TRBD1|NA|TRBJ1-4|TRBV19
CASSATGATNEKLFF
TGTGCCAGTAGCGCTACAGGGGCAACTAATGAAAAACTGTTTTTT
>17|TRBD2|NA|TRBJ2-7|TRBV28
CASSLSSMGLEDYEQYF
TGTGCCAGCAGTTTATCTTCCATGGGACTAGAAGACTACGAGCAGTACTTC
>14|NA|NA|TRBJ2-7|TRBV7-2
CASSILPEAYEQYF
TGTGCCAGCAGCATACTACCGGAAGCCTACGAGCAGTACTTC
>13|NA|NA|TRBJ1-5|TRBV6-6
CASSSGVDQPQHF
TGTGCCAGCAGTTCAGGGGTGGATCAGCCCCAGCATTTT
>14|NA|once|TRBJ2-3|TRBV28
CASRPGGEYDTQYF
TGTGCCAGCAGGCCGGGGGGCGAGTATGATACGCAGTATTTT
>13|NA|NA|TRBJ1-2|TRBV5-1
CASSLRSGAGYTF
TGCGCCAGCAGCTTGAGGTCAGGGGCCGGCTACACCTTC
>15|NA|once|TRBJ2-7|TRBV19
CASSPRDTSSYEQYF
TGTGCCAGTAGTCCCCGGGACACAAGCTCCTACGAGCAGTACTTC
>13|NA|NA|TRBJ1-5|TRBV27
CASRPTAAGPQHF
TGTGCCAGCAGACCGACCGCCGCAGGGCCCCAGCATTTT
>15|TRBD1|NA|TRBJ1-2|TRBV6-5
CASSYETGGADGYTF
TGTGCCAGCAGTTACGAGACAGGGGGCGCGGATGGCTACACCTTC
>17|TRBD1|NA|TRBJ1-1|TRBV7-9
CASSIRYGQGARTEAFF
TGTGCCAGCAGCATACGCTATGGACAGGGGGCGAGGACTGAAGCTTTCTTT
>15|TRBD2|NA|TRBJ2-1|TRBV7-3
CASSLNGGSRNEQFF
TGTGCCAGCAGCTTAAACGGCGGGAGTCGCAATGAGCAGTTCTTC